This T cell receptor (beta chain) was found in a study of T cells in Graves' hyperthyroidism and ophthalmopathy (dated by TCRdb to the late 2010s). Broadly, across the study: Peripheral blood samples were taken at initial diagnosis, before any treatment was given. TCR V-J signatures able to tell the groups apart were searched for in a discovery cohort of 100 patients, of whom 43 had Graves' ophthalmopathy and 57 had stable Graves' hyperthyroidism. Whether ophthalmopathy could be predicted prospectively was tested in an independent validation cohort made up of 18 to 20 hyperthyroidism patients plus 17 patients who later progressed to ophthalmopathy. The roughly 91 discovery patients were randomly divided into training and test sets at a 7:3 ratio. The study also compared thyroid tissue and blood T-cell repertoires from more than five Graves' hyperthyroidism patients. Following sampling, methimazole starting at 30 mg daily was given to hyperthyroidism patients, and high-dose intravenous methylprednisolone was given to ophthalmopathy patients. TCR Vbeta CDR3 sequencing of 135 peripheral blood samples (43 ophthalmopathy, 75 hyperthyroidism and around 17 progressor patients) is reported in the paper. What the research found in general, with its limitations: In validation, the model predicted progression to ophthalmopathy a median of around six months before onset, with roughly 68% sensitivity and nearly 75% specificity. Most expanded thyroid clonotypes (frequency above 0.001) were also found in blood, which suggests that blood repertoires may mirror thyroid immune responses. Sample size was not statistically predetermined, and blinding of investigators to group allocation was not performed. In cross-validation, a model built on a 13 V-J signature told ophthalmopathy apart from stable hyperthyroidism with over 85% sensitivity and around 83% specificity, and in testing the same model reached 80%/75%.

Stable Graves' hyperthyroidism was defined as the absence of progression to ophthalmopathy over 18 months of follow-up. Hyperthyroidism patients were newly diagnosed, with disease duration under 2 months, and aged 18 to 65 years. Patients with uncontrolled infections, other autoimmune diseases, pregnancy or lactation were excluded. Diagnoses relied on clinical symptoms, serum thyroxine and TRAb, thyroid ultrasound and orbital computed tomography. Ficoll-Paque density gradient centrifugation was used to isolate PBMCs from 9.5 to 10 ml of fresh peripheral blood. Total RNA was extracted using Trizol reagent, and RNA quality was assessed on an Agilent 2100 Bioanalyzer. In its sample, this clonotype was seen many times. What this receptor recognizes is not known. Base quality data are lacking; no much larger clone is found one base away. TCR beta CDR3 regions were amplified from RNA transcripts. A first-round RT-PCR of the TCR CDR3 used the HTBI primer set with the Qiagen OneStep RT-PCR kit. Libraries were constructed in a second round of multiplex PCR, after which size selection and purification were performed. Paired-end sequencing of the libraries was performed with 100 bp reads on an Illumina HiSeq2000. The authors' pipeline ran thus. SOAPnuke was used to process the raw data, throwing out any read that contained adapters or uncalled bases, had a mean Phred below 15, or lacked an exact constant-primer or identifier match. High-quality paired reads were merged using COPE v1.2.5, and each unique nucleotide sequence was defined as a clonotype. MiTCR v1.1 was used to align the clonotypes against IMGT TRBV, TRBD and TRBJ reference segments. The analysis included only V-J combinations with a frequency above 0.0001, which together covered approximately 99% of the repertoires. A TCS score was defined as the ratio between F50 (clonal expansion) and ExV (chaos), using BLOSUM62-based TCRdist between CDR3 peptides within each V-J. Welch's t-statistics and random forest reduced fewer than 550 V-J features to around 14, which were used in a naive Bayes classifier (R e1071). In-frame beta chains were kept once TCRdb had trimmed the public reads at Q25 with fastp and called clones with MiXCR. Entries that share a CDR3 protein sequence are merged under the most common genes and DNA. The V and J calls follow TCRdb's processing rather than the paper's. The sample yields under 450,000 distinct CDR3 sequences; about 15% were counted once. The ten largest clones add up to approximately 14% of the sample.

Sequencing was performed on blood. The TCR originated in a woman between 18 and 30 years old with Graves' hyperthyroidism.

CDR3 sequence: CASRILGAAGYTF. The nucleotide sequence is TGTGCCAGCAGAATACTAGGGGCTGCTGGCTACACCTTC. This sequence uses TRBV12-3 or TRBV12-4 and TRBJ1-2; TRBD1 is possibly the D segment (5 matching bases). The CDR3 contains 13 residues, cysteine and phenylalanine counted. Just the 39-base CDR3 DNA is kept, in frame starting at base 1. Trimming at the junction amounts to 6 bases on V and 7 bases on J, and the germline ends lie 15 bases apart.